Presented here are 32 T cell receptor beta chains from one specimen sequenced in a study of blood T cells in healthy people across ages. With a J-beta primer mix and a sample-barcoded 5' primer, a second PCR ran roughly 6 to 12 cycles. One entry per CDR3 protein, called by TCRdb with MiXCR from the 5' RACE reads. In the table there are 1.2 million to 1.5 million distinct CDR3 sequences, approximately 63% of which are singletons. The sample comprised blood. Source of these receptors: a man younger than 35 in good health.

V and J are TRBV12-3 or TRBV12-4 and TRBJ1-4, with D unresolved. The CDR3 covers 14 residues. V lost 6 bases to trimming and J lost 7 bases, with 15 bases between them. In nucleotides, the CDR3 is TGTGCCAGCAGCCGCCCGCGGGTTGGTGAAAAACTGTTTTTT. Protein: CASSRPRVGEKLFF.

This clonotype was detected only once. Compared with germline, one end of the junction differs, possibly owing to a read error. V gene TRBV20-1 combines with J gene TRBJ1-5; weak D call: TRBD1 (5 bases). Germline assignment: CDR1 DFQATT and CDR2 SNEGSKA (reference sequence). This CDR3 has 15 amino acids. The CDR3 region is CNARTDSFSNQPQHF. The CDR3 DNA reads TGCAATGCTAGAACCGACAGTTTTAGCAATCAGCCCCAGCATTTT.

This clonotype was seen a handful of times. The chain employs TRBV24-1 and TRBJ2-5; no reliable D call. The germline V gene has CDR1 KGHDR and CDR2 SFDVKD. V was trimmed by 2 bases and J by 5 bases, leaving 8 bases between them. This CDR3 region has 13 residues. CDR3 loop: CATSDSPIETQYF. The CDR3 DNA is TGTGCCACCAGTGATTCTCCGATTGAGACCCAGTACTTC.

The J gene is TRBJ2-1, the V gene TRBV6-2 or TRBV6-3, with D hard to call. The CDR3 has 13 residues. Trimming removed 7 bases at V and 8 bases at J, with 15 bases between. Germline V gene data show CDR1 as MNHEY and CDR2 as SVGEGT. The chain's CDR3 is CASIPLGYHEQFF. CDR3 in DNA: TGTGCCAGCATCCCCCTGGGGTACCATGAGCAGTTCTTC.

This sequence joins TRBV29-1 and TRBJ2-3; D gene uncertain. The CDR3 has 13 residues. Per the germline V gene, CDR1 is SQVTM and CDR2 is ANQGSEA. The V and J ends lost 3 bases and 0 bases respectively, with 7 bases between them. CDR3: CSVDGPSTDTQYF. The CDR3 DNA reads TGCAGCGTTGACGGTCCTAGCACAGATACGCAGTATTTT.

This sequence joins TRBV20-1 and TRBJ2-1, with a tentative D call TRBD1 (6 bases). Germline lookup yields CDR1 DFQATT and CDR2 SNEGSKA (reference sequence). This CDR3 has 12 residues. With 7 bases removed from V and 3 bases from J, the gap between germline ends came to 10 bases. In nucleotides, the CDR3 is TGCAGTGTCCGGACAGACTACAATGAGCAGTTCTTC. Protein: CSVRTDYNEQFF.

This clonotype was seen a few times. V is TRBV3-1 and J is TRBJ2-7; no clear D. This CDR3 has 14 amino acids. CDR1 and CDR2 (germline): LGHDT, YNNKEL (reference sequence). Trimming removed 4 bases from V and 6 bases from J, with 16 bases in between. The CDR3 coding sequence is TGTGCCAGCAGCCGCGCCAGAGAGGCATCCGAGCAGTACTTC. Protein: CASSRAREASEQYF.

This chain connects TRBV20-1 to TRBJ2-7, with D possibly matching TRBD2 (6 bases). Germline V gives CDR1 DFQATT, CDR2 SNEGSKA (reference sequence). The CDR3 spans 14 residues. V lost 3 bases and J lost 3, with 15 bases in between. CDR3 protein: CSASIPRGNYEQYF. The CDR3 DNA reads as TGCAGTGCTAGTATTCCGCGGGGAAACTACGAGCAGTACTTC.

This sequence joins TRBV13 and TRBJ2-5, with 8 positions matching TRBD2. V shed 0 bases, J shed 11 bases, and the junction held 8 bases outside the gene matches. The CDR3 is 14 amino acids. Germline V gives CDR1 PRHDT, CDR2 FYEKMQ (reference sequence). CDR3 in amino acids: CASSLGLAGQEQYF. DNA of the CDR3: TGTGCCAGCAGCTTAGGTCTAGCGGGTCAAGAGCAGTACTTC.

Worth noting for this clonotype: Since a much larger clone is just one base distant, this may be a read error. The chain recombines TRBV15 with TRBJ2-5; either TRBD1 or TRBD2 may fit D (5 bases each). The DNA end lines up better with TRBJ2-7; the J call may be wrong. The germline CDR1 and CDR2 sequences are LNHNV and YYDKDF (reference sequence). The CDR3 has 17 amino acids. As DNA, the CDR3 is TGTGCCACCAGCAGAGATTATTTCTGGGGGATCTACAACGAGCAGTACTTC. Translating gives CATSRDYFWGIYNEQYF.

The chain employs TRBV6-2 or TRBV6-3 and TRBJ1-5; 12 positions match TRBD1. The V and J ends lost 5 bases and 0 bases, in that order; junction bases with no gene match: 11. The germline V gene has CDR1 MNHEY and CDR2 SVGEGT. CDR3 length equals 19 residues. Here the CDR3 reads CASSHGPGQGANSNQPQHF. The CDR3 DNA reads as TGTGCCAGCAGTCACGGCCCGGGACAGGGGGCTAATAGCAATCAGCCCCAGCATTTT.

The chain links TRBV20-1 to TRBJ1-5; D is undetermined. This CDR3 is built from 13 residues. CDR1 and CDR2 (germline): DFQATT, SNEGSKA (reference sequence). Trimming stripped 4 bases from V and 11 bases from J, with 18 bases between. The CDR3 nucleotides read TGCAGTGCTAACGACGAGGGAAGAAGGGCCCAGCATTTT. This codes for CSANDEGRRAQHF.

This clonotype was observed a single time. The CDR3, as DNA: TGTGCCAGCAACCCCTCCAGGGGGCTGGGATCGATCACCGGGGAGCTGTTTTTT. This codes for CASNPSRGLGSITGELFF. The rearrangement joins TRBV28 to TRBJ2-2; 8 bases line up with TRBD1. The germline CDR1 and CDR2 sequences are MDHEN and SYDVKM. The CDR3 sequence is 18 residues long. V lost 7 bases and J lost 4; bases outside the gene matches: 17.

This clonotype was detected only once. V and J are TRBV6-5 and TRBJ2-5; TRBD1 agrees at 10 bases. CDR1 MNHEY and CDR2 SVGAGI come from the germline V gene. This CDR3 spans 13 amino acids. Trimming removed 8 bases from V and 11 bases from J; junction bases left unmatched: 11. In nucleotides, the CDR3 is TGTGCCAGCGGGGGACAGGGGTTCCATGAGCAGTACTTC. This encodes CASGGQGFHEQYF.

This sequence joins TRBV27 and TRBJ2-7; 9 bases match TRBD1. V gave up 7 bases and J gave up 5 bases; unmatched junction bases: 15. There are 16 residues in the CDR3. Per the germline V gene, CDR1 is MNHEY and CDR2 is SMNVEV (reference sequence). CDR3 loop: CASNKRVGTGIDEQYF. The CDR3, as DNA: TGTGCCAGCAACAAAAGGGTCGGGACAGGGATCGACGAGCAGTACTTC.

The gene calls are TRBV12-3 or TRBV12-4 and TRBJ2-1; possibly TRBD2 for D (6 bases). V shed 3 bases and J shed 5 bases, with 14 bases lying between them. The CDR3 sequence is 15 residues long. As DNA, the CDR3 is TGTGCCAGCAGTTTCGACAGCGGGCTAAACAATGAGCAGTTCTTC. Translating it yields CASSFDSGLNNEQFF.

The rearrangement links TRBV20-1 to TRBJ2-1; 8 nucleotides align to TRBD1. J lost 9 bases, V lost 0 bases, and 10 bases had no gene match. Germline V gene sequence: CDR1 DFQATT, CDR2 SNEGSKA (reference sequence). There are 15 residues in the CDR3. The CDR3 DNA is TGCAGTGCTAGAGATTCAACAGGGGGGATCTTTGAGCAGTTCTTC. Amino acid sequence: CSARDSTGGIFEQFF.

The count of this clonotype is one. The V call is TRBV20-1, the J call TRBJ2-7; 7 bases map to TRBD1. Trimming took 3 bases from V and 1 from J; bases not matched to a gene: 6. This CDR3 has 14 amino acids. Looked up from germline, CDR1 is DFQATT and CDR2 is SNEGSKA (reference sequence). The CDR3: CSASDRAQSYEQYF. The CDR3 bases are TGCAGTGCTAGCGACAGGGCCCAGTCCTACGAGCAGTACTTC.

This sequence joins TRBV4-1 and TRBJ2-4; D not resolved. The J call is in doubt because the DNA end fits TRBJ2-7 better. Germline CDR1 reads MGHRA; CDR2 reads YSYEKL. The CDR3 consists of 13 residues. The CDR3 region has the DNA TGCGCCAGCAGCCAGACCCCCGCCTACGAGCAGTACTTC. Its protein is CASSQTPAYEQYF.

The chain joins TRBV28 to TRBJ1-5; 9 positions agree with TRBD1. V lost 5 bases to trimming and J lost 7 bases; unmatched junction nucleotides: 21. This CDR3 region has 19 residues. Looked up from germline, CDR1 is MDHEN and CDR2 is SYDVKM. In nucleotides, the CDR3 is TGTGCCAGCAGTCGTTCAGGGAGGGGACAGGGTCCGGGGGAGCAGCCCCAGCATTTT. As protein: CASSRSGRGQGPGEQPQHF.

The rearrangement joins TRBV7-8 to TRBJ2-1, with 10 bases that match TRBD2. J lost 7 bases, V lost 2 bases, and 5 bases had no gene match. The CDR3 sequence is 15 residues long. Germline CDR1 is SGHVS and CDR2 is FQNEAQ. CDR3 loop: CASSLIAGGRNEQFF. CDR3 sequence (DNA): TGTGCCAGCAGCTTAATAGCGGGAGGTAGGAATGAGCAGTTCTTC. The whole variable domain, filled in from reference TRBV7-8 and TRBJ2-1, reads GAGVSQSPRYKVAKRGQDVALRCDPISGHVSLFWYQQALGQGPEFLTYFQNEAQLDKSGLPSDRFFAERPEGSVSTLKIQRTQQEDSAVYLCASSLIAGGRNEQFFGPGTRLTVL.

This clonotype occurred a few times. The chain is built from TRBV25-1 and TRBJ1-1, with D hard to call. The CDR3 contains 12 residues. Trimming pared 2 bases from V and 7 bases from J, leaving 8 bases between. Germline V lookup: CDR1 MGHDK, CDR2 SYGVNS. CDR3 protein: CASSEEGDEAFF. The CDR3 DNA reads as TGTGCCAGCAGTGAAGAGGGCGATGAAGCTTTCTTT.

V usage is TRBV2 and J usage is TRBJ2-2; 8 bases fit TRBD1. V lost 7 bases to trimming and J lost 5 bases; unmatched junction nucleotides: 3. CDR3 length equals 13 residues. From germline, CDR1 is SNHLY and CDR2 FYNNEI. The CDR3 region has the DNA TGTGCCAGCAAGGACAGGGAAACCGGGGAGCTGTTTTTT. Encoded protein: CASKDRETGELFF.

This clonotype has only a few counts. V usage is TRBV11-2 and J usage is TRBJ2-3, with 7 nucleotides matching TRBD2. This CDR3 has 17 amino acids. Germline V gives CDR1 SGHAT, CDR2 FQNNGV. Unmatched junction bases numbered 9, after V lost 1 base and J lost 2 bases. The CDR3 sequence: CASSLVTSGAITDTQYF. DNA of the CDR3: TGTGCCAGCAGCTTAGTCACCAGCGGGGCGATCACAGATACGCAGTATTTT.

The J gene is TRBJ2-2, the V gene TRBV5-6; D might be TRBD1 or TRBD2, each matching 5 bases. Germline V gene sequence: CDR1 SGHDT, CDR2 YYEEEE. V lost 5 bases and J lost 5, with 16 bases in between. The CDR3 consists of 15 residues. CDR3 coding DNA: TGTGCCAGCAGTTGGCGTGGGGGTGTGACCGGGGAGCTGTTTTTT. Amino acid sequence: CASSWRGGVTGELFF.

This clonotype was detected only a few times. This rearrangement joins TRBV25-1 to TRBJ2-4; D is perhaps TRBD1 (5 bases). Deletions cut 2 bases from V and 6 bases from J, with 5 bases between. Germline V CDR1 and CDR2: MGHDK, SYGVNS. The CDR3 totals 12 residues. This CDR3 is CASSEQGNIQYF. The CDR3 nucleotides read TGTGCCAGCAGTGAACAGGGAAACATTCAGTACTTC.

The V and J genes are TRBV7-9 and TRBJ1-1; a weak D match, TRBD1 (6 bases). CDR1 and CDR2 (germline): SEHNR, FQNEAQ (reference sequence). Trimming pared 1 base from V and 11 bases from J, leaving 11 bases between. The CDR3 consists of 12 residues. The CDR3 loop is CASSLVEGVAFF. The CDR3 nucleotides are TGTGCCAGCAGCTTAGTCGAGGGGGTTGCTTTCTTT.

J is TRBJ2-4 and V is TRBV6-9; 8 nucleotides match TRBD1. The better agreement between TRBJ2-7 and the DNA end casts doubt on the J call. This CDR3 has 15 residues. Germline V CDR1 and CDR2: MNHGY, SVAAGI. In DNA, the CDR3 is TGTGCCAGCAGTTATTTCCCGGGACAGGATGTCGAGCAGTACTTC. This encodes CASSYFPGQDVEQYF.

This clonotype was seen more than once but under ten times. The rearrangement links TRBV4-1 to TRBJ2-1, with a possible D match to TRBD2 (5 bases). V lost 1 base and J 7 bases, leaving 17 bases between the germline ends. The CDR3 contains 16 residues. Germline CDR1 MGHRA, CDR2 YSYEKL. CDR3 sequence reads: CASSQVEGPATNEQFF. The CDR3 DNA follows: TGCGCCAGCAGCCAAGTCGAGGGTCCTGCCACAAATGAGCAGTTCTTC.

A few counts support this clonotype. This sequence may be a read error, since a much larger clone differs from it by one base. V gene TRBV2 combines with J gene TRBJ2-7, with TRBD1 matching over 7 bases. The CDR3 has 17 amino acids. Per the germline V gene, CDR1 is SNHLY and CDR2 is FYNNEI. V was pared by 7 bases and J by 3 bases, with 18 bases of the junction left unmatched. CDR3 DNA sequence: TGTGCCAGCACCTTGACAGGGTCGCGAGCGGAGATCTACGAGCAGTACTTC. This encodes CASTLTGSRAEIYEQYF.

The rearrangement links TRBV20-1 to TRBJ2-3; 14 bases are a match to TRBD2. Trimming cost V 5 bases and J 6 bases; bases outside gene matches: 7. There are 15 residues in the CDR3. CDR1 is DFQATT, CDR2 SNEGSKA, per germline (reference sequence). The CDR3 nucleotides are TGCAGTGCTGGGGGACTAGCGGGAGTTCGGGATACGCAGTATTTT. It yields the protein CSAGGLAGVRDTQYF.

The chain employs TRBV11-2 and TRBJ2-7, with D unresolved. The J call may be mistaken, given a closer DNA end match to TRBJ2-5. From germline, CDR1 is SGHAT and CDR2 FQNNGV. CDR3 length: 12 residues. The CDR3 loop is CASKTSGETQYF. The CDR3 DNA is TGTGCCAGCAAGACGTCGGGCGAGACCCAGTACTTC.